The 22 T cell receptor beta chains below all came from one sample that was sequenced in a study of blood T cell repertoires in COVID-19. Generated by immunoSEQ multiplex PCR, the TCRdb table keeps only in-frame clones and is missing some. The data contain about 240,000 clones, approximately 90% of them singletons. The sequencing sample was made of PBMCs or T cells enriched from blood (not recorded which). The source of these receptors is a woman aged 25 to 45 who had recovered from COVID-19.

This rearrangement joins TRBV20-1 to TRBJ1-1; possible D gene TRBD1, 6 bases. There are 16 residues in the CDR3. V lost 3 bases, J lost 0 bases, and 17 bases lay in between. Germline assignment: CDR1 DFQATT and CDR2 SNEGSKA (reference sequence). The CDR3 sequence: CSASLGGAEVNTEAFF. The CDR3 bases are TGCAGTGCTAGTCTCGGGGGGGCTGAGGTGAACACTGAAGCTTTCTTT.

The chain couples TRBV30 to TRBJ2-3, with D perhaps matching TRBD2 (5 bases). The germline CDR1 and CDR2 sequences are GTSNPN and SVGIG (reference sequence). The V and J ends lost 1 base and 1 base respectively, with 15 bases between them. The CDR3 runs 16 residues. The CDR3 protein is CAWSGLQAVGTDTQYF. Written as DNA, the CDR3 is TGTGCCTGGAGTGGACTACAAGCGGTCGGCACAGATACGCAGTATTTT. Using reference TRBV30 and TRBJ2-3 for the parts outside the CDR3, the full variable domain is SQTIHQWPATLVQPVGSPLSLECTVEGTSNPNLYWYRQAAGRGLQLLFYSVGIGQISSEVPQNLSASRPQDRQFILSSKKLLLSDSGFYLCAWSGLQAVGTDTQYFGPGTRLTVL.

Here the CDR3 reads CASIDYRNSWRTEAFF. The CDR3 DNA is TGTGCCAGCATTGATTACCGGAACTCGTGGAGAACTGAAGCTTTCTTT. The gene calls are TRBV5-4 and TRBJ1-1; D gene ambiguous. The CDR3 sequence is 16 residues long. Trimming removed 6 bases at V and 5 bases at J, with 23 bases between. From germline, CDR1 is SGHNT and CDR2 YYREEE (reference sequence).

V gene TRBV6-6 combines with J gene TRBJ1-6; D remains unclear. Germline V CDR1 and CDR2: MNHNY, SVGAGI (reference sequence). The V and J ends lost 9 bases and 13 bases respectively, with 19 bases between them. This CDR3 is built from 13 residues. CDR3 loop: CASNLREGKPLHF. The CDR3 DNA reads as TGTGCCAGTAACTTACGGGAGGGAAAGCCCCTCCACTTT.

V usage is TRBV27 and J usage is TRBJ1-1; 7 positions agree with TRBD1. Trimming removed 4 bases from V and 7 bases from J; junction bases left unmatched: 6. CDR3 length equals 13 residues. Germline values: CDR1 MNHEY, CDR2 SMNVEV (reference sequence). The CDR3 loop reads CASSSKGDSEAFF. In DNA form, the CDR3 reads TGTGCCAGCAGTTCGAAGGGGGACAGTGAAGCTTTCTTT.

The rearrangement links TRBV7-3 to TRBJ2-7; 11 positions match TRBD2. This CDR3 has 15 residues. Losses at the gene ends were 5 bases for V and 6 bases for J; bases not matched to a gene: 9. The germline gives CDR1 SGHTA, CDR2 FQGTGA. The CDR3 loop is CASSATSGVLSEQYF. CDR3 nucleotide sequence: TGTGCCAGCAGCGCGACTAGCGGGGTCCTAAGCGAGCAGTACTTC. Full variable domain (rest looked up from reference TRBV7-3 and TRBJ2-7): GAGVSQTPSNKVTEKGKYVELRCDPISGHTALYWYRQSLGQGPEFLIYFQGTGAADDSGLPNDRFFAVRPEGSVSTLKIQRTERGDSAVYLCASSATSGVLSEQYFGPGTRLTVT.

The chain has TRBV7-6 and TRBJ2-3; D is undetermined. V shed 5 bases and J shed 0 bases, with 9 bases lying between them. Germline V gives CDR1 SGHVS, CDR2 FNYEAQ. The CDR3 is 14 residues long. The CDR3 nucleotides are TGTGCCAGCAGCCTCGAGACTAGCACAGATACGCAGTATTTT. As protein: CASSLETSTDTQYF.

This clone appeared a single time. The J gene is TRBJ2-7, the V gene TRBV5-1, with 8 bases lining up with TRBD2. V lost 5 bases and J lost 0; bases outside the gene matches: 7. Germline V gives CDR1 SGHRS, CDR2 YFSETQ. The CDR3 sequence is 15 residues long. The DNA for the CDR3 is TGCGCCAGCAGTGAGAGCGGGACTAGCTCCTACGAGCAGTACTTC. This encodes CASSESGTSSYEQYF.

This CDR3 is CASSLGLAGAEEQFF. The CDR3, as DNA: TGTGCCAGCAGCTTAGGGCTAGCGGGAGCTGAGGAGCAGTTCTTC. The V gene is TRBV11-3, the J gene TRBJ2-1, with 10 positions matching TRBD2. Losses at the gene ends were 1 base for V and 10 bases for J; bases not matched to a gene: 7. Germline V gene sequence: CDR1 SGHNT, CDR2 YENEEA. The CDR3 runs 15 residues.

The CDR3 loop is CASSFGSVEAEAFF. DNA of the CDR3: TGTGCCAGCAGCTTCGGGTCAGTGGAGGCTGAAGCTTTCTTT. V usage is TRBV7-2 and J usage is TRBJ1-1, with unresolved D. This CDR3 comprises 14 residues. Germline CDR1 SGHTA, CDR2 FQGNSA. Trimming stripped 3 bases from V and 6 bases from J, with 14 bases between.

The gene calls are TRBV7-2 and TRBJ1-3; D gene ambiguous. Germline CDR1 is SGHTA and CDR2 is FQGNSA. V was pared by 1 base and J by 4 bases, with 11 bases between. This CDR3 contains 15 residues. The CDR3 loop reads CASSLVGNQGNTIYF. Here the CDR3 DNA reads TGTGCCAGCAGCTTAGTCGGGAATCAGGGAAACACCATATATTTT.

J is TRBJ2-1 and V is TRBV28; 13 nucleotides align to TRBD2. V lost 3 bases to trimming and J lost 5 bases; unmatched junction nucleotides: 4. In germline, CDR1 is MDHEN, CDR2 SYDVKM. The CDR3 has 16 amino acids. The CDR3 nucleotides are TGTGCCAGCAGTTTTAGGACTAGCGGGAGACACAATGAGCAGTTCTTC. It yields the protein CASSFRTSGRHNEQFF.

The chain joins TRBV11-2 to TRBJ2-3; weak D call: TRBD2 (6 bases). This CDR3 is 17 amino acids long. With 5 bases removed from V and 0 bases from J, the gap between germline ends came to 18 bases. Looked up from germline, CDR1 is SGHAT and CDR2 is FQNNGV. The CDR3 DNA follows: TGTGCCAGCAGCCTCAGAAGGGACTTTACTAGCACAGATACGCAGTATTTT. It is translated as CASSLRRDFTSTDTQYF.

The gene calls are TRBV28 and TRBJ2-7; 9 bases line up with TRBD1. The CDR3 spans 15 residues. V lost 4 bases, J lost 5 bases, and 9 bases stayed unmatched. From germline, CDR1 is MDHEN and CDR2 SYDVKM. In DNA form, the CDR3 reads TGTGCCAGCAGTTCAAACACAGGGGGCGAGGACGAGCAGTACTTC. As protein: CASSSNTGGEDEQYF.

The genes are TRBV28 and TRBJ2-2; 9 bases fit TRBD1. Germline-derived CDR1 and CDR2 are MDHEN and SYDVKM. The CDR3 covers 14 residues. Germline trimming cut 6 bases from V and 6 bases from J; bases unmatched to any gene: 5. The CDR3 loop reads CASRGQGNAGELFF. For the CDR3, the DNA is TGTGCCAGCAGGGGACAGGGAAACGCCGGGGAGCTGTTTTTT. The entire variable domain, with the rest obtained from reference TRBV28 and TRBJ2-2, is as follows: DVKVTQSSRYLVKRTGEKVFLECVQDMDHENMFWYRQDPGLGLRLIYFSYDVKMKEKGDIPEGYSVSREKKERFSLILESASTNQTSMYLCASRGQGNAGELFFGEGSRLTVL.

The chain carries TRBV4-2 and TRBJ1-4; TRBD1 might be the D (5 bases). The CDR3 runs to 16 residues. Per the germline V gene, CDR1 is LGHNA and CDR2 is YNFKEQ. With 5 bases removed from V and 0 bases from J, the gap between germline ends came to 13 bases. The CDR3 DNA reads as TGTGCCAGCAGCTTCTCTGGGGGGACAACTAATGAAAAACTGTTTTTT. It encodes CASSFSGGTTNEKLFF.

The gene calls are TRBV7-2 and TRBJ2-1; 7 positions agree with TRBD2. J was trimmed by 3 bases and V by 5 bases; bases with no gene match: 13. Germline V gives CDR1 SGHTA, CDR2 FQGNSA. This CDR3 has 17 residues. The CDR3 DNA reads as TGTGCCAGCAGCACCCCCCGCGGCGGGGGAAACTACAATGAGCAGTTCTTC. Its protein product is CASSTPRGGGNYNEQFF.

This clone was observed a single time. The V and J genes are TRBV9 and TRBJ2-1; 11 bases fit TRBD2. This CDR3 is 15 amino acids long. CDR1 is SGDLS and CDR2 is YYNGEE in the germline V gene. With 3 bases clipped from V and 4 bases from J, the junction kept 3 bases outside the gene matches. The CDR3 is CASSAGTSGYNEQFF. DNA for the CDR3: TGTGCCAGCAGCGCCGGGACTAGCGGTTACAATGAGCAGTTCTTC.

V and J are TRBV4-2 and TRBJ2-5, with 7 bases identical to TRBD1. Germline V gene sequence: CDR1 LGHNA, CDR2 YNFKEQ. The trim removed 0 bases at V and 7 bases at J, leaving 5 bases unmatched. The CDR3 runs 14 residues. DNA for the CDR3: TGTGCCAGCAGCCAAGATCAGGGGGTGGGGACCCAGTACTTC. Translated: CASSQDQGVGTQYF.

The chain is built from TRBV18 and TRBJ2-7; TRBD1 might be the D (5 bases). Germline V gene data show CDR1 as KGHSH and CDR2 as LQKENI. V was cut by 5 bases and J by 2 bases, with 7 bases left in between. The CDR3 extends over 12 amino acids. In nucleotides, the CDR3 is TGTGCCAGCTCAACGACAGCCTACGAGCAGTACTTC. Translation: CASSTTAYEQYF.

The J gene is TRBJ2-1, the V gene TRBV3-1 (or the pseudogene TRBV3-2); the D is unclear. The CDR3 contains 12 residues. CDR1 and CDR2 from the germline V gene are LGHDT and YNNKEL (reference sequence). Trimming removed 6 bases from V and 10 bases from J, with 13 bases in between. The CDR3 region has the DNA TGTGCCAGCAGTCAAACTAAACACGAGCAGTTCTTC. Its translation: CASSQTKHEQFF.

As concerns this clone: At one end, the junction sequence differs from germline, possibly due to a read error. CDR3 in DNA: TGTGCTAGCAGCCCAGGGGCGCTTCGGAACACCGGGGAGCTGTTTTTT. Translation: CASSPGALRNTGELFF. J is TRBJ2-2 and V is TRBV7-7, with D perhaps TRBD1 (6 bases). CDR3 length: 16 residues. Per germline, CDR1 SSHAT and CDR2 FNYEAQ (reference sequence).